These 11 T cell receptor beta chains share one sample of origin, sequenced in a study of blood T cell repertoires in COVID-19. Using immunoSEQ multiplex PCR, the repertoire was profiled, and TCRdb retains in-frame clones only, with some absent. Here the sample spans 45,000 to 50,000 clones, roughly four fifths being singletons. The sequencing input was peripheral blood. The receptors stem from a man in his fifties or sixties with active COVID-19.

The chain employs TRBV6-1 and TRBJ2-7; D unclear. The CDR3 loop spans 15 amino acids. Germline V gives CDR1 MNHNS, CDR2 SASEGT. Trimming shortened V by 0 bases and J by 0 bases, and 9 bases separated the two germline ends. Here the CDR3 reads CASSEAGRSSYEQYF. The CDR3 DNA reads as TGTGCCAGCAGTGAAGCGGGCCGCAGCTCCTACGAGCAGTACTTC.

The CDR3 nucleotides are TGTGCCAGCAGCATAACAGGGTACAATGAGCAGTTCTTC. Its translation: CASSITGYNEQFF. The gene calls are TRBV7-9 and TRBJ2-1; D is possibly TRBD1 (6 bases). The CDR3 spans 13 residues. CDR1 and CDR2 (germline): SEHNR, FQNEAQ (reference sequence). Trimming removed 5 bases at V and 4 bases at J, with 9 bases between.

The CDR3 spells CAWKGLGGDLRGYTF. The CDR3 DNA reads as TGTGCCTGGAAGGGGCTGGGGGGGGACCTTCGTGGCTACACCTTC. The genes are TRBV30 and TRBJ1-2; TRBD1 is a possible D gene (5 bases). Germline V gene data show CDR1 as GTSNPN and CDR2 as SVGIG (reference sequence). The CDR3 is 15 amino acids. V gave up 4 bases and J gave up 7 bases, with 22 bases separating them.

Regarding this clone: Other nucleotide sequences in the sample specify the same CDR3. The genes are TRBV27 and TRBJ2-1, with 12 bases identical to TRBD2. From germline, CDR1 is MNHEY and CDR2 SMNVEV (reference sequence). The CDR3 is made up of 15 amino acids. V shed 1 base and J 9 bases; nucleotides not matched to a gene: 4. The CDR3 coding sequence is TGTGCCAGCAGTTTATATCTAGCGGGAGGGGGTGAGCAGTTCTTC. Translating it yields CASSLYLAGGGEQFF.

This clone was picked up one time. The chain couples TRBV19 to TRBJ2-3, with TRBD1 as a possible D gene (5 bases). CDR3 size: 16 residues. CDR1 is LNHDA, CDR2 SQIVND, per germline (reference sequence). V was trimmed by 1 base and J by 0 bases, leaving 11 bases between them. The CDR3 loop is CASSIVAGSSTDTQYF. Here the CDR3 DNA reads TGTGCCAGTAGTATAGTGGCAGGGTCTAGCACAGATACGCAGTATTTT.

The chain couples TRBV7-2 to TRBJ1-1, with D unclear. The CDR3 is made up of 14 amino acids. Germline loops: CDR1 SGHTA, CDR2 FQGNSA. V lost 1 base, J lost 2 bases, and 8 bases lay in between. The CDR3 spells CASSLGGRNTEAFF. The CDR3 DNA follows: TGTGCCAGCAGCTTAGGAGGGAGAAACACTGAAGCTTTCTTT.

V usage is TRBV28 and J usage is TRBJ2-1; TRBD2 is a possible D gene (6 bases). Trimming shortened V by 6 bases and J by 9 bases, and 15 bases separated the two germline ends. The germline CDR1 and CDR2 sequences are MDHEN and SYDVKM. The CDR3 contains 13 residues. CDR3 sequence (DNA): TGTGCCAGCAGCTTAGACGGGGGAACTGAGCAGTTCTTC. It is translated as CASSLDGGTEQFF.

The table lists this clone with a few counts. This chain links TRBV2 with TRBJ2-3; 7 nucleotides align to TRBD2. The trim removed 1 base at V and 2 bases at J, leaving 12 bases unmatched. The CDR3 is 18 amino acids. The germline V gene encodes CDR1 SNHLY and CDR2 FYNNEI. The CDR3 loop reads CASSEVLLAGEPTDTQYF. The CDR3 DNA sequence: TGTGCCAGCAGTGAAGTATTGTTGGCGGGGGAACCCACAGATACGCAGTATTTT.

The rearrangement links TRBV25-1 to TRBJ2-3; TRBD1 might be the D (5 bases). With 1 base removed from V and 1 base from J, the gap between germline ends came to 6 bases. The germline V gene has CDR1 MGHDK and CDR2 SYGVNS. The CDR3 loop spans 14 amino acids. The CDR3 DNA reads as TGTGCCAGCAGTGAATTGACAGGCACAGATACGCAGTATTTT. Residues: CASSELTGTDTQYF.

The CDR3 region is CASGLRSGRTTGELFF. Written as DNA, the CDR3 is TGTGCTAGTGGTCTCAGAAGCGGCCGTACGACCGGGGAGCTGTTTTTT. The chain employs TRBV12-5 and TRBJ2-2; D may be TRBD2 (5 bases). Trimming pared 5 bases from V and 5 bases from J, leaving 18 bases between. Germline V gene sequence: CDR1 LGHNT, CDR2 FRNRAP. The CDR3 sequence is 16 residues long.

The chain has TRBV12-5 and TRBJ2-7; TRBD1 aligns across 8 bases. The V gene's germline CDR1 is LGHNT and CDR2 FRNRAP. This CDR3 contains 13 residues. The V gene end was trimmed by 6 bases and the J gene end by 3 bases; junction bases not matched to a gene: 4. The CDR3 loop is CASGYDRGYEQYF. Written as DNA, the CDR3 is TGTGCTAGTGGATACGACAGGGGCTACGAGCAGTACTTC.